A single TCR beta chain is shown here with its context. The authors ran a second PCR of about 6 to 12 cycles using a sample-barcoded 5' primer and a J-beta primer mix. MiXCR, run by TCRdb on the 5' RACE reads, gives a single entry per CDR3 protein. The table shows approximately 730,000 distinct CDR3 sequences, with roughly 50% occurring only once. Staff drew roughly 10 milliliters of peripheral blood from each donor. This entry belongs to a study of blood T cells in healthy people across ages. The TCR comes from a man older than 75 in good health. The sample comprised blood.

The CDR3 DNA reads as TGCGCCAGCAGCTTTGACCTAGCGTCCTCCTACGAGCAGTACTTC. Protein sequence: CASSFDLASSYEQYF. The genes are TRBV5-1 and TRBJ2-7; D may be TRBD2 (6 bases). V was cut by 2 bases and J by 0 bases, with 12 bases left in between. The CDR3 has 15 residues. Per germline, CDR1 SGHRS and CDR2 YFSETQ.